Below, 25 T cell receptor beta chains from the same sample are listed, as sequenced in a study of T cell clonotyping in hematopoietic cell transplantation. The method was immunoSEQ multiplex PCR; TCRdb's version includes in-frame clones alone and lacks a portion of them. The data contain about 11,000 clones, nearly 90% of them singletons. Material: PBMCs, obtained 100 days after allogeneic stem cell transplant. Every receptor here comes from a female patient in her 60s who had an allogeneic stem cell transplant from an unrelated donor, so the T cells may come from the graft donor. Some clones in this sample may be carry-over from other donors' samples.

DNA for the CDR3: TGTGCCAGTACCTCAGGGGGATATGGCTACACCTTC. It yields the protein CASTSGGYGYTF. The chain has TRBV19 and TRBJ1-2; 7 positions match TRBD1. Per the germline V gene, CDR1 is LNHDA and CDR2 is SQIVND (reference sequence). This CDR3 region has 12 residues. Germline trimming cut 7 bases from V and 5 bases from J; bases unmatched to any gene: 4.

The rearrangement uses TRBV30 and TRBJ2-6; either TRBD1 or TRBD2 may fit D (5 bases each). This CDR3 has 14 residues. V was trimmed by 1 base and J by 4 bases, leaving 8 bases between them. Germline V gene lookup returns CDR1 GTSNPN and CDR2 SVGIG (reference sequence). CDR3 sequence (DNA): TGTGCCTGGAGTGAAGGGACCGGGGCCAACGTCCTGACTTTC. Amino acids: CAWSEGTGANVLTF.

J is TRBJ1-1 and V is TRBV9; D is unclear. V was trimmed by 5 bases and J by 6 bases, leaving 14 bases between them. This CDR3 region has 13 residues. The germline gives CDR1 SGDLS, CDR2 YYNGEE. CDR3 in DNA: TGTGCCAGCAGTGATACGCCTACAGCTGAAGCTTTCTTT. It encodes CASSDTPTAEAFF. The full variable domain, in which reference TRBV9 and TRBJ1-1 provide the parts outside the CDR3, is DSGVTQTPKHLITATGQRVTLRCSPRSGDLSVYWYQQSLDQGLQFLIQYYNGEERAKGNILERFSAQQFPDLHSELNLSSLELGDSALYFCASSDTPTAEAFFGQGTRLTVV.

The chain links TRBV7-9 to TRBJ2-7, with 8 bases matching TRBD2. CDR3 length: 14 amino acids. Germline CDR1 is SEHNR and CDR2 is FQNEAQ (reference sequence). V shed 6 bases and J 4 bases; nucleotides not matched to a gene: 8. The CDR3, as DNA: TGTGCCAGCAGACCGGGACTAGGGGGATACGAGCAGTACTTC. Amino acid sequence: CASRPGLGGYEQYF.

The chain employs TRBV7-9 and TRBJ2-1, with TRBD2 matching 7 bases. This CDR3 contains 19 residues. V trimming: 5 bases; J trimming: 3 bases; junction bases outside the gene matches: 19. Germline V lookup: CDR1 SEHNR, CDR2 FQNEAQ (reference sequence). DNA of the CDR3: TGTGCCAGCAGCACCCCCCAGAATGGCGGGAGCTACCTCTACAATGAGCAGTTCTTC. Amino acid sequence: CASSTPQNGGSYLYNEQFF.

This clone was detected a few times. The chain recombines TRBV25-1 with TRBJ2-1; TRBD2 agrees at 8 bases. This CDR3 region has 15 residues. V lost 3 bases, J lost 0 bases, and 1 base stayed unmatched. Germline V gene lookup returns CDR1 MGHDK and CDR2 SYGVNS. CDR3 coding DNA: TGTGCCAGCAGTGATGGGACTAGCTCCTACAATGAGCAGTTCTTC. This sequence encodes CASSDGTSSYNEQFF.

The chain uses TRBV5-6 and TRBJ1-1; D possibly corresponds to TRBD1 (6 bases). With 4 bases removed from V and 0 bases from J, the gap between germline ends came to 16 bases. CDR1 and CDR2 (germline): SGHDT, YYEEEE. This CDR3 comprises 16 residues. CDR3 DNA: TGTGCCAGCAGCCGGCGCTGGGGGGGCATGAACACTGAAGCTTTCTTT. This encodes CASSRRWGGMNTEAFF.

The CDR3 DNA follows: TGTGCCAGCAGCGCTCCTAGCGGGAGCTACTACAATGAGCAGTTCTTC. It specifies CASSAPSGSYYNEQFF. V and J are TRBV7-6 and TRBJ2-1, with TRBD2 matching over 10 bases. V was clipped by 5 bases and J by 3 bases; unmatched bases: 7. The CDR3 length is 16 residues. Germline CDR1 reads SGHVS; CDR2 reads FNYEAQ.

The CDR3 is CASSRDGGTDTQYF. The CDR3 DNA sequence: TGTGCCAGCAGCAGGGATGGCGGCACAGATACGCAGTATTTT. This rearrangement joins TRBV6-5 to TRBJ2-3; perhaps TRBD1 as D (5 bases). The CDR3 runs 14 residues. V was pared by 6 bases and J by 1 base, with 11 bases between. The germline V gene has CDR1 MNHEY and CDR2 SVGAGI.

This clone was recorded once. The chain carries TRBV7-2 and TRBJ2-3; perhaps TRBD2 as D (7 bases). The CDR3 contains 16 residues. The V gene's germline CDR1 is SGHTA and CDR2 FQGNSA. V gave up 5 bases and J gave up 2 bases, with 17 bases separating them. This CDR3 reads CASSQEGGAYTDTQYF. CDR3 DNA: TGTGCCAGCAGCCAGGAGGGGGGGGCCTACACAGATACGCAGTATTTT.

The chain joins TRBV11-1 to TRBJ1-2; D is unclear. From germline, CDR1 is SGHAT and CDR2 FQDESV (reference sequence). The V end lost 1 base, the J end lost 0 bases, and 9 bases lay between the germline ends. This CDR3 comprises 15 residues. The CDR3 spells CASSLESGPNYGYTF. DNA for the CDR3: TGTGCCAGCAGCTTAGAATCTGGGCCTAACTATGGCTACACCTTC.

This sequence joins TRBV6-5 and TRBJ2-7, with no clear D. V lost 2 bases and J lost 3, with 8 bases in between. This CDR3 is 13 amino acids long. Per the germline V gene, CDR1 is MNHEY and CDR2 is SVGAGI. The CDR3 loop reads CASSYAAFYEQYF. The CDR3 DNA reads TGTGCCAGCAGTTACGCGGCTTTCTACGAGCAGTACTTC.

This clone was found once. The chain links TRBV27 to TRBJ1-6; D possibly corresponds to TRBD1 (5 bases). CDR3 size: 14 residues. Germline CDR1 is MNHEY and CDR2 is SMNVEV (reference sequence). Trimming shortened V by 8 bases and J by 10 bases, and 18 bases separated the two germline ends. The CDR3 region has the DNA TGTGCCAGCGGTGGGGAAGGATGGGGCTCACCCCTCCACTTT. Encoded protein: CASGGEGWGSPLHF.

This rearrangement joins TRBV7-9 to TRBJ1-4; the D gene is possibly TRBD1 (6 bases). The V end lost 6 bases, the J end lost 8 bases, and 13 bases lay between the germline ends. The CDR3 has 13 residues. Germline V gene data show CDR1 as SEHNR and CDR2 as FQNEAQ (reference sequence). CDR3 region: CASSHEGGEKLFF. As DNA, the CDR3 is TGTGCCAGCAGTCACGAGGGGGGAGAAAAACTGTTTTTT.

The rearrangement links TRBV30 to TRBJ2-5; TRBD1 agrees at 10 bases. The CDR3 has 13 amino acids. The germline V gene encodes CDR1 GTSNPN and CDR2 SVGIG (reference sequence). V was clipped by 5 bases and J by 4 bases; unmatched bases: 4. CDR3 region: CAWDRGRRETQYF. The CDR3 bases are TGTGCCTGGGACAGGGGGCGTAGAGAGACCCAGTACTTC. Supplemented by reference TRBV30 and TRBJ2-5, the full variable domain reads SQTIHQWPATLVQPVGSPLSLECTVEGTSNPNLYWYRQAAGRGLQLLFYSVGIGQISSEVPQNLSASRPQDRQFILSSKKLLLSDSGFYLCAWDRGRRETQYFGPGTRLLVL.

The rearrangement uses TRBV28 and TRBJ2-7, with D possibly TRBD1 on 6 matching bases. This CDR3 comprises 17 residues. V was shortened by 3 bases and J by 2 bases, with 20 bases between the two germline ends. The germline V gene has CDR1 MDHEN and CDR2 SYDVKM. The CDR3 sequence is CASSLPPSTGITYEQYF. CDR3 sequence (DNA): TGTGCCAGCAGTTTGCCCCCAAGTACAGGGATAACCTACGAGCAGTACTTC.

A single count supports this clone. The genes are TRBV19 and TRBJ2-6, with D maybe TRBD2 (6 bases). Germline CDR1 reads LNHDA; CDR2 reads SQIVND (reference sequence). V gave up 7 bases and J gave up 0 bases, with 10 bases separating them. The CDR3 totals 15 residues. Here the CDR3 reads CASKVGSSGANVLTF. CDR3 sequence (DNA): TGTGCCAGTAAAGTCGGGAGCTCTGGGGCCAACGTCCTGACTTTC.

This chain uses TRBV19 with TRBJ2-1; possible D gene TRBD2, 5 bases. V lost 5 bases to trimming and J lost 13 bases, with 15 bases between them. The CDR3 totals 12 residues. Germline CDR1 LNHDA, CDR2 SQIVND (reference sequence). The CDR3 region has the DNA TGTGCCAGTAGTGTGGTTGCGGGCCCCCAGTTCTTC. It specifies CASSVVAGPQFF.

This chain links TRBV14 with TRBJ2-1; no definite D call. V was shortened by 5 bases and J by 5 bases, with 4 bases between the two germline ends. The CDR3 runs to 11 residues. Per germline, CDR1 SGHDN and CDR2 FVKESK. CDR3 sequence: CASSEHNEQFF. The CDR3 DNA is TGTGCCAGCAGCGAACACAATGAGCAGTTCTTC.

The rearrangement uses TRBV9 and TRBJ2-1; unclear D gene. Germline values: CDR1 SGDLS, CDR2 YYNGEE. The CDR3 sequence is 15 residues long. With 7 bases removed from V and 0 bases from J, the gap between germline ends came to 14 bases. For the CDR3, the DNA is TGTGCCAGCTCATCAGGTGATAGCTCCTACAATGAGCAGTTCTTC. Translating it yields CASSSGDSSYNEQFF.

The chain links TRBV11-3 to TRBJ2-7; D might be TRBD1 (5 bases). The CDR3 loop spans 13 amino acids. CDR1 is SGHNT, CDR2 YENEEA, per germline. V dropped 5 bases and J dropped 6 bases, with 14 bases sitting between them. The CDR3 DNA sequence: TGTGCCAGCAGCCCGCGGTGGGGCGTCGAGCAGTACTTC. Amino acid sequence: CASSPRWGVEQYF.

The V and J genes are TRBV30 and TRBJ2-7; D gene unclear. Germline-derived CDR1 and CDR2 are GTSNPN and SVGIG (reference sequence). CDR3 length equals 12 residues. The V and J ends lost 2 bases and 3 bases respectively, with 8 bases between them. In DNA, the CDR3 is TGTGCCTGGAGTTTATCAGTCTACGAGCAGTACTTC. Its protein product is CAWSLSVYEQYF. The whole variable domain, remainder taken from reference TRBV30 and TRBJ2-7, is SQTIHQWPATLVQPVGSPLSLECTVEGTSNPNLYWYRQAAGRGLQLLFYSVGIGQISSEVPQNLSASRPQDRQFILSSKKLLLSDSGFYLCAWSLSVYEQYFGPGTRLTVT.

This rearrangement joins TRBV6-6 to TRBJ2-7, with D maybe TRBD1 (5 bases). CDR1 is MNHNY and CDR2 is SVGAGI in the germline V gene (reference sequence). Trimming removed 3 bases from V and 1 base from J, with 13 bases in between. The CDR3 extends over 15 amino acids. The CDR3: CASSYPQGRSYEQYF. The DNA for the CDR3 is TGTGCCAGCAGTTATCCTCAGGGCCGGTCCTACGAGCAGTACTTC.

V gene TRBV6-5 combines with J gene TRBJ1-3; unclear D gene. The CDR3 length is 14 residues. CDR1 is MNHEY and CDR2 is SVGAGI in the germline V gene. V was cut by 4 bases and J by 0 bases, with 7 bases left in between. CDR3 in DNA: TGTGCCAGCAGTTTTTCCCGCTCTGGAAACACCATATATTTT. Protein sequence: CASSFSRSGNTIYF.

The CDR3 DNA reads as TGTGCCAGTAGTTTGCAGGGAGGACAGCCCCAGCATTTT. This encodes CASSLQGGQPQHF. This sequence joins TRBV19 and TRBJ1-5; D might be TRBD1 (5 bases). The ends were cut back, 5 bases at V and 7 bases at J, with 12 bases in the middle. From germline, CDR1 is LNHDA and CDR2 SQIVND (reference sequence). The CDR3 is made up of 13 amino acids.